A single sample is the source of the 19 T cell receptor beta chains below, sequenced in a study of OX40 agonist ivuxolimab in advanced cancers. TCRdb's table, derived via immunoSEQ multiplex PCR, lists solely in-frame clones and lacks some. This sample has approximately 66,000 clones; around 85% occur once, and the top ten carry approximately 0.73%. Sample: CD4+ or CD8+ T cells sorted from blood, taken in a trial of the OX40 agonist ivuxolimab. These receptors were collected from an adult with an advanced solid tumor such as melanoma, head and neck, liver or kidney cancer.

The V call is TRBV6-1, the J call TRBJ1-1; weak D call: TRBD1 (5 bases). Germline-derived CDR1 and CDR2 are MNHNS and SASEGT. This CDR3 has 13 amino acids. V lost 10 bases to trimming and J lost 0 bases, with 12 bases between them. The CDR3 DNA reads TGTGCCACTACAGGCAGGGTGAACACTGAAGCTTTCTTT. Residues: CATTGRVNTEAFF.

The chain employs TRBV2 and TRBJ2-5; D may match TRBD1 or TRBD2 (6 bases each). CDR3 length: 17 residues. With 6 bases removed from V and 1 base from J, the gap between germline ends came to 21 bases. Germline CDR1 is SNHLY and CDR2 is FYNNEI. CDR3 protein: CASRSAPPGGLQETQYF. The DNA of the CDR3 is TGTGCCAGCAGGTCGGCCCCCCCTGGGGGGCTCCAAGAGACCCAGTACTTC.

The V call is TRBV30, the J call TRBJ1-1; the D gene is possibly TRBD1 (6 bases). The CDR3 consists of 13 residues. Germline V lookup: CDR1 GTSNPN, CDR2 SVGIG (reference sequence). V gave up 5 bases and J gave up 4 bases, with 14 bases separating them. CDR3 coding DNA: TGTGCCTGGGCCCTACAGGGAGGCACTGAAGCTTTCTTT. Translating gives CAWALQGGTEAFF.

The chain is built from TRBV7-9 and TRBJ2-3, with a tentative D call TRBD2 (6 bases). The CDR3 extends over 16 amino acids. Trimming took off 1 base at V and 4 bases at J, with 15 bases between the two ends. Germline V gives CDR1 SEHNR, CDR2 FQNEAQ (reference sequence). The CDR3 nucleotides read TGTGCCAGCAGCTTAGGGCGAATGGGGGGTCCAGATACGCAGTATTTT. Translated, it gives CASSLGRMGGPDTQYF. Full variable domain (missing parts from reference TRBV7-9 and TRBJ2-3): DTGVSQNPRHKITKRGQNVTFRCDPISEHNRLYWYRQTLGQGPEFLTYFQNEAQLEKSRLLSDRFSAERPKGSFSTLEIQRTEQGDSAMYLCASSLGRMGGPDTQYFGPGTRLTVL.

This clone has only a few counts. The chain is built from TRBV10-1 and TRBJ1-1; no clear D. The V gene lost 5 bases and the J gene lost 6 bases, with 13 bases spanning the gap. From germline, CDR1 is WNHNN and CDR2 SYGVQD (reference sequence). CDR3 size: 13 residues. CDR3 amino acids: CASSPRGSSEAFF. CDR3 sequence (DNA): TGCGCCAGCAGTCCCCGTGGATCATCTGAAGCTTTCTTT.

The rearrangement links TRBV29-1 to TRBJ1-1; the D is unclear. Per germline, CDR1 SQVTM and CDR2 ANQGSEA. The CDR3 extends over 14 amino acids. V gave up 4 bases and J gave up 0 bases, with 12 bases separating them. CDR3 sequence (DNA): TGCAGCGTTGGAGGGTGGCCTTTGAACACTGAAGCTTTCTTT. Its protein is CSVGGWPLNTEAFF.

This CDR3 reads CASSSRDRAVETQYF. Written as DNA, the CDR3 is TGTGCCAGCAGCTCCCGGGACAGGGCTGTAGAGACCCAGTACTTC. The chain carries TRBV5-6 and TRBJ2-5; 9 bases are a match to TRBD1. The junction had 7 bases not matched to a gene; V was cut back by 3 bases and J by 4 bases. Per germline, CDR1 SGHDT and CDR2 YYEEEE. This CDR3 has 15 residues.

V gene TRBV7-3 combines with J gene TRBJ2-2; D may be TRBD1 or TRBD2 (6 bases each). Germline CDR1 reads SGHTA; CDR2 reads FQGTGA. V dropped 5 bases and J dropped 1 base, with 20 bases sitting between them. This CDR3 is 18 amino acids long. The CDR3, as DNA: TGTGCCAGCAGCCGAAATAGCGTAGGGGGAGGGAACACCGGGGAGCTGTTTTTT. Its protein is CASSRNSVGGGNTGELFF.

The chain joins TRBV30 to TRBJ2-7; D might be TRBD1 (5 bases). Germline CDR1 GTSNPN, CDR2 SVGIG (reference sequence). Trimming took 2 bases from V and 2 from J, leaving 10 bases between them. There are 13 residues in the CDR3. CDR3 DNA sequence: TGTGCCTGGAGTCCTGACAGTCCCTACGAGCAGTACTTC. Translated, it gives CAWSPDSPYEQYF.

V usage is TRBV20-1 and J usage is TRBJ2-3; D unresolved. The CDR3 extends over 11 amino acids. Trimming took off 2 bases at V and 7 bases at J, with 7 bases between the two ends. CDR1 DFQATT and CDR2 SNEGSKA come from the germline V gene (reference sequence). In DNA, the CDR3 is TGCAGTGCTAGAATGCGGCATACGCAGTATTTT. Protein sequence: CSARMRHTQYF.

In this sample, this clone turned up once. V is TRBV28 and J is TRBJ2-1; tentatively, D is TRBD2 (6 bases). The V gene lost 8 bases and the J gene lost 10 bases, with 18 bases spanning the gap. Germline CDR1 reads MDHEN; CDR2 reads SYDVKM. The CDR3 totals 13 residues. This CDR3 reads CASCRQLLAEQFF. CDR3 coding DNA: TGTGCCAGCTGCCGACAACTTCTAGCGGAGCAGTTCTTC.

This clone was picked up a small number of times. This chain connects TRBV7-2 to TRBJ1-5; D unclear. With 5 bases removed from V and 4 bases from J, the gap between germline ends came to 12 bases. Germline lookup yields CDR1 SGHTA and CDR2 FQGNSA. CDR3 size: 14 residues. The CDR3 here is CASSPQWGNQPQHF. CDR3 sequence (DNA): TGTGCCAGCAGCCCCCAGTGGGGTAATCAGCCCCAGCATTTT.

This clone was observed a single time. The chain uses TRBV5-5 and TRBJ2-5; weak D call: TRBD1 (6 bases). V lost 4 bases and J lost 4, with 14 bases in between. CDR3 length equals 14 residues. Germline loops: CDR1 SGHKS, CDR2 YYEKEE (reference sequence). CDR3 bases: TGTGCCAGCAGCCGGGACATCTCCTTAGAGACCCAGTACTTC. Translated: CASSRDISLETQYF.

The rearrangement links TRBV7-2 to TRBJ2-3; 11 bases agree with TRBD2. The germline CDR1 and CDR2 sequences are SGHTA and FQGNSA. J gave up 10 bases and V 4 bases, and 10 bases lay outside the gene matches. The CDR3 runs 15 residues. CDR3 nucleotide sequence: TGTGCCAGCAGCTCAGGGACTAGCGGCCCCGAGGCGCAGTATTTT. It yields the protein CASSSGTSGPEAQYF.

Here the CDR3 reads CASTERSRTYEQYF. CDR3 coding DNA: TGTGCCAGCACCGAGAGAAGTCGCACCTACGAGCAGTACTTC. The genes are TRBV5-6 and TRBJ2-7; no clear D. With 6 bases removed from V and 2 bases from J, the gap between germline ends came to 15 bases. Germline V gives CDR1 SGHDT, CDR2 YYEEEE. The CDR3 is 14 residues long.

The chain has TRBV5-8 and TRBJ2-3; 7 bases are a match to TRBD1. Germline-derived CDR1 and CDR2 are SGHTS and YDEGEE. V lost 4 bases and J lost 6; bases outside the gene matches: 5. This CDR3 spans 13 amino acids. The CDR3 coding sequence is TGTGCCAGCAGCCATGACAGGGTCGATACGCAGTATTTT. It codes for CASSHDRVDTQYF.

The J gene is TRBJ2-7, the V gene TRBV13; 7 bases fit TRBD2. The germline CDR1 and CDR2 sequences are PRHDT and FYEKMQ (reference sequence). The CDR3 contains 14 residues. J lost 4 bases, V lost 2 bases, and 5 bases had no gene match. CDR3 sequence reads: CASSLNGGSYEQYF. The DNA of the CDR3 is TGTGCCAGCAGCTTAAACGGGGGGAGTTACGAGCAGTACTTC.

The V gene is TRBV18, the J gene TRBJ2-7, with a tentative D call TRBD2 (5 bases). This CDR3 has 16 amino acids. Germline CDR1 and CDR2: KGHSH and LQKENI. Trimming removed 2 bases at V and 4 bases at J, with 18 bases between. In nucleotides, the CDR3 is TGTGCCAGCTCACCAAGGAGTAATAGCGAAAGGTACGAGCAGTACTTC. Its translation is CASSPRSNSERYEQYF.

J is TRBJ1-1 and V is TRBV5-6; D unclear. The CDR3 runs 16 residues. CDR1 SGHDT and CDR2 YYEEEE come from the germline V gene. Trimming stripped 0 bases from V and 1 base from J, with 13 bases between. CDR3 protein: CASSLDMRQPNTEAFF. As DNA, the CDR3 is TGTGCCAGCAGCTTGGATATGAGACAACCGAACACTGAAGCTTTCTTT.